These 3 T cell receptor beta chains originate from one sample sequenced in a study of CD8 T cells in Susac syndrome. After extraction with the RNeasy kit, roughly 0.45 to 1 ug of the RNA was reverse transcribed using random hexamers. TCRdb recomputed calls from the immunoSEQ multiplex PCR reads with MiXCR, one row per CDR3 protein. The sample has around 170,000 distinct CDR3 sequences, roughly 94% seen once; the top ten hold 0.16%. Sequencing was performed on CD8+ T cells from PBMCs. The receptor source for this set is a human donor with Susac syndrome.

J is TRBJ2-1 and V is TRBV11-2; 7 bases map to TRBD1. CDR3 length equals 16 residues. Germline V CDR1 and CDR2: SGHAT, FQNNGV. V gave up 5 bases and J gave up 1 base; unmatched junction bases: 8. This chain's CDR3 is CASSPHLTGSYNEQFF. CDR3 DNA: TGTGCCAGCAGCCCCCACCTGACAGGGTCCTACAATGAGCAGTTCTTC.

The genes are TRBV5-1 and TRBJ1-4; no firm D call. The germline V gene has CDR1 SGHRS and CDR2 YFSETQ. The CDR3 runs 15 residues. Trimming cost V 0 bases and J 5 bases, with 11 bases left between them. This CDR3 is CASSLGSAPNEKLFF. As DNA, the CDR3 is TGCGCCAGCAGCTTGGGGTCAGCCCCAAATGAAAAACTGTTTTTT.

V is TRBV28 and J is TRBJ2-5, with 12 bases lining up with TRBD2. The CDR3 sequence is 15 residues long. CDR1 and CDR2 (germline): MDHEN, SYDVKM. V dropped 5 bases and J dropped 4; count of bases not matched to a gene: 5. Written as DNA, the CDR3 is TGTGCCAGCAGTCCGACTAGCGGGAGTTTAGAGACCCAGTACTTC. This sequence encodes CASSPTSGSLETQYF.